The 8 T cell receptor beta chains given below trace back to one sample, sequenced in a study of shared clonotypes between healthy human individuals. TCRdb's copy holds only in-frame clones and misses some; the assay was immunoSEQ multiplex PCR. The data show 400,000 to 550,000 clones, with 65% to 80% seen just once and roughly 12% held by the top ten. The sequencing sample was made of PBMCs. These receptors all stem from a woman in her thirties or forties in good health. Some clones in this sample may be carry-over from other donors' samples.

The rearrangement joins TRBV7-9 to TRBJ2-7; TRBD2 aligns across 9 bases. J was trimmed by 3 bases and V by 3 bases; bases with no gene match: 6. Per the germline V gene, CDR1 is SEHNR and CDR2 is FQNEAQ (reference sequence). CDR3 size: 15 residues. The CDR3 here is CASSFEAGGLYEQYF. The CDR3 DNA reads as TGTGCCAGCAGCTTCGAAGCGGGAGGACTCTACGAGCAGTACTTC.

The sample holds a few counts of this clone. J is TRBJ2-3 and V is TRBV29-1, with D uncertain. Germline V lookup: CDR1 SQVTM, CDR2 ANQGSEA. The germline V and J ends were trimmed by 8 bases and 0 bases, with 12 bases remaining between them. The CDR3 sequence is 13 residues long. The CDR3 loop reads CSYTKGSTDTQYF. The CDR3 nucleotides are TGCAGCTACACTAAGGGTAGCACAGATACGCAGTATTTT.

The chain combines TRBV18 with TRBJ2-6, with D maybe TRBD1 (6 bases). V was trimmed by 0 bases and J by 4 bases, leaving 10 bases between them. Germline CDR1 reads KGHSH; CDR2 reads LQKENI. The CDR3 spans 16 residues. CDR3 loop: CASSPPTGRGANVLTF. CDR3 DNA: TGTGCCAGCTCACCACCAACAGGGCGCGGGGCCAACGTCCTGACTTTC.

This chain uses TRBV7-6 with TRBJ2-5; D not resolved. Germline V gene sequence: CDR1 SGHVS, CDR2 FNYEAQ. V was pared by 1 base and J by 1 base, with 1 base between. The CDR3 is made up of 12 amino acids. This chain's CDR3 is CASSLGQETQYF. The CDR3 nucleotides read TGTGCCAGCAGCTTAGGCCAAGAGACCCAGTACTTC.

V usage is TRBV7-7 and J usage is TRBJ2-5, with a possible D match to TRBD2 (6 bases). The CDR3 extends over 14 amino acids. Looked up from germline, CDR1 is SSHAT and CDR2 is FNYEAQ (reference sequence). With 0 bases removed from V and 5 bases from J, the gap between germline ends came to 10 bases. CDR3 sequence: CASSLAGLPETQYF. DNA of the CDR3: TGTGCCAGCAGCTTAGCGGGACTTCCCGAGACCCAGTACTTC.

The V call is TRBV21-1, the J call TRBJ1-1; TRBD1, the D gene given by the table, was not confirmed from the DNA. TRBV21-1 is recorded as a pseudogene. The CDR3 has 15 residues. The CDR3 DNA reads TGTGCCAGCAGCACTCCCGTGCAGGGGCCGACTGAAGCTTTCTTT. Protein sequence: CASSTPVQGPTEAFF.

This chain connects TRBV28 to TRBJ1-4; D not certain. CDR1 and CDR2 from the germline V gene are MDHEN and SYDVKM. The CDR3 has 15 residues. Between the trimmed V and J ends, which lost 8 bases and 0 bases, there was a span of 13 bases. As DNA, the CDR3 is TGTGCCAGCCTCCCGTCGGGTGCAACTAATGAAAAACTGTTTTTT. It specifies CASLPSGATNEKLFF.

The chain has TRBV11-1 and TRBJ2-5, with 11 bases identical to TRBD2. Germline CDR1 is SGHAT and CDR2 is FQDESV (reference sequence). The CDR3 loop spans 15 amino acids. J was trimmed by 5 bases and V by 5 bases; bases with no gene match: 7. The CDR3 DNA reads as TGTGCCAGCAGCCGGCGAAGACTAGCGGGGGAGACCCAGTACTTC. Translating it yields CASSRRRLAGETQYF.